A selection of T cell receptor beta chains follows, all from one sample in a study of PD-L1 blockade in urothelial cancer. TCRdb's copy holds only in-frame clones and misses some; the assay was immunoSEQ multiplex PCR. Among over 30,000 clones listed, over 70% were seen once. The sample consisted of PBMCs, taken around atezolizumab (anti-PD-L1) treatment. The receptors were gathered from a man aged 55-75 years with urothelial cancer. Each CDR3 is given with its conserved first and last residue. D genes are given only for firm matches. The size entry is marked missing in some rows and otherwise reads once, few, many or a size class.

v_gene	j_gene	abundance	d_gene	len	CDR3aa	CDR3nt
TRBV5-1	TRBJ2-3	.	TRBD2	17	CASSLAVAGGGTDTQYF	TGCGCCAGCAGCTTGGCCGTGGCGGGAGGTGGCACAGATACGCAGTATTTT
TRBV27	TRBJ2-7	once	TRBD1	12	CASHRQGGEQYF	TGTGCCAGCCACCGACAGGGCGGCGAGCAGTACTTC
TRBV9	TRBJ2-3	.	TRBD2	20	CASSKTSGRASPGSTDTQYF	TGTGCCAGCAGCAAGACTAGCGGGAGGGCCTCCCCGGGTAGCACAGATACGCAGTATTTT
TRBV5-5	TRBJ1-3	few	.	12	CASSPGGNTIYF	TGTGCCAGCAGCCCAGGGGGAAACACCATATATTTT
TRBV6-1	TRBJ1-3	.	.	14	CASSERYSGNTIYF	TGTGCCAGCAGTGAACGGTACTCTGGAAACACCATATATTTT
TRBV18	TRBJ2-5	few	TRBD1	15	CASSPLQGIQETQYF	TGTGCCAGCTCACCATTACAGGGGATTCAAGAGACCCAGTACTTC
TRBV10-1	TRBJ1-1	.	TRBD1	13	CASSRGSNTEAFF	TGCGCCAGCTCCAGGGGGTCGAACACTGAAGCTTTCTTT
TRBV19	TRBJ2-1	.	.	15	CASSTGTRAGDEQFF	TGTGCCAGTAGTACCGGGACTCGCGCGGGTGACGAGCAGTTCTTC
TRBV6-5	TRBJ1-1	.	.	10	CASGGAEAFF	TGTGCCAGCGGAGGGGCTGAAGCTTTCTTT
TRBV19	TRBJ1-1	.	.	13	CASNGVVSTEAFF	TGTGCCAGTAACGGGGTGGTCTCCACTGAAGCTTTCTTT
TRBV19	TRBJ1-1	.	TRBD1	17	CASSLHPGTALNTEAFF	TGTGCCAGTAGCCTACACCCCGGGACAGCCTTGAACACTGAAGCTTTCTTT
TRBV19	TRBJ2-3	once	TRBD2	16	CASSMNSGGSTDTQYF	TGTGCCAGTAGTATGAATAGCGGGGGCAGCACAGATACGCAGTATTTT
TRBV19	TRBJ2-4	.	TRBD2	15	CASSIQREYANIQYF	TGTGCCAGTAGTATCCAGCGGGAGTACGCAAACATTCAGTACTTC
TRBV19	TRBJ2-1	.	.	14	CASSLVGGGNEQFF	TGTGCCAGTTCGCTAGTGGGAGGTGGCAATGAGCAGTTCTTC
TRBV11-2	TRBJ2-7	.	.	13	CASSLPGTYEQYF	TGTGCCAGCAGCTTACCAGGGACCTACGAGCAGTACTTC
TRBV27	TRBJ1-5	.	TRBD1	16	CASSRSGTGLNQPQHF	TGTGCCAGCAGTCGTTCCGGGACAGGGCTTAATCAGCCCCAGCATTTT
TRBV19	TRBJ2-1	once	TRBD2	15	CASTALAATGNEQFF	TGTGCCAGTACCGCACTAGCGGCCACGGGTAATGAGCAGTTCTTC
TRBV5-1	TRBJ2-1	.	TRBD2	16	CASSFRGSGRVNEQFF	TGCGCCAGCAGCTTCAGAGGGAGCGGGAGGGTTAATGAGCAGTTCTTC
TRBV2	TRBJ1-4	.	.	14	CASERTANNEKLFF	TGTGCCAGCGAGAGGACAGCCAATAATGAAAAACTGTTTTTT
TRBV5-4	TRBJ2-1	.	TRBD1	13	CASSDDRDNEQFF	TGTGCCAGCAGCGATGACAGGGACAATGAGCAGTTCTTC
TRBV7-9	TRBJ1-4	.	.	15	CASSLAWGLGEKLFF	TGTGCCAGCAGCTTAGCGTGGGGCCTCGGTGAAAAACTGTTTTTT
TRBV6-5	TRBJ2-1	few	TRBD1	15	CASRRTGSPYNEQFF	TGTGCCAGCAGGCGGACAGGGAGTCCCTACAATGAGCAGTTCTTC
TRBV27	TRBJ2-7	few	TRBD2	15	CASSSSSGRAYEQYF	TGTGCCAGCAGTTCCTCTAGCGGGAGGGCTTACGAGCAGTACTTC
TRBV10-3	TRBJ1-2	.	.	15	CAISGGTIDNYGYTF	TGTGCCATCAGCGGCGGGACGATTGATAACTATGGCTACACCTTC
TRBV6-1	TRBJ2-6	.	TRBD1	14	CANGDRAGANVLTF	TGTGCCAACGGGGACAGGGCGGGGGCCAACGTCCTGACTTTC
TRBV4-2	TRBJ2-7	.	TRBD1	14	CASSQPGQANEQYF	TGTGCCAGCAGCCAACCGGGACAGGCCAACGAGCAGTACTTC
TRBV7-2	TRBJ1-2	.	.	13	CASRDLGDYGYTF	TGTGCCAGCAGGGATCTAGGGGACTATGGCTACACCTTC
TRBV27	TRBJ2-7	once	.	13	CASSPRSGYEQYF	TGTGCCAGCAGCCCAAGGAGCGGATACGAGCAGTACTTC
TRBV5-6	TRBJ1-5	.	.	15	CASNIYRVGSQPQHF	TGTGCCAGCAACATTTACAGGGTAGGGAGCCAGCCCCAGCATTTT
TRBV28	TRBJ2-3	.	TRBD2	14	CASSVPGLADTQYF	TGTGCCAGCAGCGTACCGGGACTAGCGGATACGCAGTATTTT
TRBV5-1	TRBJ2-5	once	TRBD2	17	CASSVGLAGGGLETQYF	TGCGCCAGCAGCGTGGGACTAGCGGGAGGTGGGTTGGAGACCCAGTACTTC
TRBV5-1	TRBJ2-7	.	TRBD1	15	CASSLGGTGGYEQYF	TGCGCCAGCAGCTTGGGCGGGACAGGGGGCTACGAGCAGTACTTC
TRBV5-4	TRBJ1-4	.	TRBD1	15	CASSPMGQRNEKLFF	TGTGCCAGCAGCCCAATGGGACAGCGGAATGAAAAACTGTTTTTT
TRBV6-5	TRBJ2-5	.	.	15	CASSYRSDDQETQYF	TGTGCCAGCAGTTACCGCAGCGACGACCAAGAGACCCAGTACTTC
TRBV19	TRBJ1-4	once	.	13	CASTPESGEKLFF	TGTGCCAGTACCCCCGAGTCGGGTGAAAAACTGTTTTTT
TRBV30	TRBJ1-2	.	TRBD1	14	CAWSRQGSSYGYTF	TGTGCCTGGAGCCGACAGGGTTCGTCTTATGGCTACACCTTC
TRBV15	TRBJ2-5	.	.	13	CATSREREETQYF	TGTGCCACCAGCAGAGAGAGGGAAGAGACCCAGTACTTC
TRBV11-2	TRBJ2-7	.	TRBD1	18	CASSQQDVYGTGYVEQYF	TGTGCCAGCAGCCAGCAGGACGTATACGGGACAGGGTATGTCGAGCAGTACTTC
TRBV10-1	TRBJ2-7	.	.	15	CASSEVGSVGYEQYF	TGCGCCAGCAGTGAGGTGGGCTCGGTTGGGTACGAGCAGTACTTC
TRBV6-5	TRBJ2-5	.	.	13	CASAHSEGETQYF	TGTGCCAGCGCCCATAGCGAGGGAGAGACCCAGTACTTC
TRBV6-5	TRBJ2-3	.	TRBD1	14	CASSRTGVKDTQYF	TGTGCCAGCAGTCGGACAGGGGTAAAAGATACGCAGTATTTT
TRBV7-6	TRBJ1-1	.	TRBD1	16	CASSLSTGVANTEAFF	TGTGCCAGCAGCTTATCGACAGGGGTGGCCAACACTGAAGCTTTCTTT
TRBV6-1	TRBJ1-2	.	.	14	CASSDSRVRYGYTF	TGTGCCAGCAGTGATTCCCGGGTCAGATATGGCTACACCTTC
TRBV7-2	TRBJ2-7	.	TRBD2	16	CASSPGTSGIFYEQYF	TGTGCCAGCAGCCCCGGGACTAGCGGGATTTTCTACGAGCAGTACTTC
TRBV18	TRBJ1-1	.	TRBD1	14	CASSPGQGNTEAFF	TGTGCCAGCTCACCAGGACAGGGAAACACTGAAGCTTTCTTT